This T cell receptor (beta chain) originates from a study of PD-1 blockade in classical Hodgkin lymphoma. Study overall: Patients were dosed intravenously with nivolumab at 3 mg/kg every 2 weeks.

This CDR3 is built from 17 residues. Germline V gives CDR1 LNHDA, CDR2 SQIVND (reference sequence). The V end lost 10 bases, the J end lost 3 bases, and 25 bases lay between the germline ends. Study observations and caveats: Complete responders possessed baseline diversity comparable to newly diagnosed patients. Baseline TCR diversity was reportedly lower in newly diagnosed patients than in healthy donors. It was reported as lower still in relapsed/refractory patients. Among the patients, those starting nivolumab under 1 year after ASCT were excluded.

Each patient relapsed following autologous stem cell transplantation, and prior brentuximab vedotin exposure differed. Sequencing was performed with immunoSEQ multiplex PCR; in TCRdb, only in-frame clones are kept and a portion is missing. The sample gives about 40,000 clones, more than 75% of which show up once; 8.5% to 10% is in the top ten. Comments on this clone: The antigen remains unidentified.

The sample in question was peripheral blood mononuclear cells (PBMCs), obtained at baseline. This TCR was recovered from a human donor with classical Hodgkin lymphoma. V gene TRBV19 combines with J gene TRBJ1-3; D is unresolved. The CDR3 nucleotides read TGTGCCACCCGCCAGGTATCTGGTGCGGTCCTTGGAAACACCATATATTTT. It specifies CATRQVSGAVLGNTIYF. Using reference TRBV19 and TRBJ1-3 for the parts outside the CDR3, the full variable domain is DGGITQSPKYLFRKEGQNVTLSCEQNLNHDAMYWYRQDPGQGLRLIYYSQIVNDFQKGDIAEGYSVSREKKESFPLTVTSAQKNPTAFYLCATRQVSGAVLGNTIYFGEGSWLTVV.